Sequencing of this T cell receptor beta chain was carried out in a study of tumor and adjacent non-tumor tissue in lung cancer. The CDR3 consists of 16 residues. CDR1 and CDR2 (germline): SGHRS, YFSETQ. RNA was extracted from bulk tissue without any cell sorting. This non-tumor lung sample came from over 3 cm beyond the tumor edge. As to this clonotype: Mismatch with germline at one junction end may stem from a read error.

Three rounds of nested PCR, following a modified ARM-PCR protocol, produced the TCRbeta library. TCRdb reprocessed the multiplex PCR reads with MiXCR, giving one entry per CDR3 protein. The sample consists of more than 60,000 distinct CDR3 sequences, around three quarters of them appearing once. The source material was distant non-tumor lung tissue. The chain recombines TRBV5-1 with TRBJ2-2; the D gene is possibly TRBD1 (6 bases). The TCR originated in a man in his sixties with non-small cell lung cancer. CDR3 bases: TGCGCCAGCAGCCCCGGTGGGACACAGAACACCGGGGAGCTGCTTTTT. It codes for CASSPGGTQNTGELLF.